A single sample is the source of the 8 T cell receptor beta chains below, sequenced in a study of siplizumab effects on memory and regulatory T cells. Profiled with immunoSEQ multiplex PCR; TCRdb holds only in-frame clones, not every one. Of about 82,000 clones in the sample, roughly 89% were seen once. Sequences were obtained from Tregs sorted from blood. The receptors come from a human donor in good health.

This rearrangement joins TRBV11-2 to TRBJ2-3; a weak D match, TRBD2 (6 bases). There are 14 residues in the CDR3. Trimming pared 8 bases from V and 0 bases from J, leaving 12 bases between. CDR1 and CDR2 (germline): SGHAT, FQNNGV. The CDR3 DNA follows: TGTGCCAGCTCGGTGGCGGGGAGCACAGATACGCAGTATTTT. Amino acids: CASSVAGSTDTQYF.

The V gene is TRBV2, the J gene TRBJ1-2, with TRBD1 identical over 8 bases. Looked up from germline, CDR1 is SNHLY and CDR2 is FYNNEI. The CDR3 runs 14 residues. V lost 5 bases and J lost 3; bases outside the gene matches: 5. The CDR3 DNA follows: TGTGCCAGCAGTCTGACAGGGGTTGACTATGGCTACACCTTC. This encodes CASSLTGVDYGYTF.

The rearrangement joins TRBV19 to TRBJ2-3; D might be TRBD1 or TRBD2, each matching 5 bases. Germline lookup yields CDR1 LNHDA and CDR2 SQIVND (reference sequence). Trimming removed 4 bases from V and 4 bases from J, with 15 bases in between. CDR3 size: 15 residues. CDR3 sequence: CASSTGTSDADTQYF. CDR3 DNA: TGTGCCAGTAGTACAGGGACCTCAGATGCAGATACGCAGTATTTT.

This chain connects TRBV19 to TRBJ2-7; 8 bases match TRBD1. The J segment lost 2 bases and the V segment lost 6 bases, leaving 9 bases of the junction unmatched. This CDR3 contains 15 residues. Germline V CDR1 and CDR2: LNHDA, SQIVND (reference sequence). The chain's CDR3 is CASRDERQGTYEQYF. The CDR3 DNA sequence: TGTGCCAGTAGGGACGAAAGACAGGGGACCTACGAGCAGTACTTC.

J is TRBJ2-1 and V is TRBV19; a weak D match, TRBD1 (6 bases). Trimming pared 4 bases from V and 8 bases from J, leaving 21 bases between. In germline, CDR1 is LNHDA, CDR2 SQIVND (reference sequence). This CDR3 contains 16 residues. The CDR3 DNA reads TGTGCCAGTAGTAGACCTACAGGGTCTCTCTCCTATGAGCAGTTCTTC. Protein: CASSRPTGSLSYEQFF. The full variable domain, with the rest looked up from reference TRBV19 and TRBJ2-1, is DGGITQSPKYLFRKEGQNVTLSCEQNLNHDAMYWYRQDPGQGLRLIYYSQIVNDFQKGDIAEGYSVSREKKESFPLTVTSAQKNPTAFYLCASSRPTGSLSYEQFFGPGTRLTVL.

The V call is TRBV18, the J call TRBJ2-5; TRBD2 matches at 8 bases. Germline-derived CDR1 and CDR2 are KGHSH and LQKENI. The CDR3 sequence is 18 residues long. Unmatched junction bases numbered 12, after V lost 2 bases and J lost 1 base. The CDR3 sequence: CASSPSLAGLVPQETQYF. CDR3 sequence (DNA): TGTGCCAGCTCACCATCCCTAGCGGGCTTGGTCCCCCAAGAGACCCAGTACTTC. The full variable domain, completed using reference TRBV18 and TRBJ2-5, is NAGVMQNPRHLVRRRGQEARLRCSPMKGHSHVYWYRQLPEEGLKFMVYLQKENIIDESGMPKERFSAEFPKEGPSILRIQQVVRGDSAAYFCASSPSLAGLVPQETQYFGPGTRLLVL.

In the case of this clone: Other DNA sequences in this sample translate to the same CDR3. The gene calls are TRBV27 and TRBJ2-7, with 9 bases fitting TRBD1. Unmatched junction bases numbered 1, after V lost 2 bases and J lost 2 bases. The CDR3 has 14 residues. Per germline, CDR1 MNHEY and CDR2 SMNVEV (reference sequence). The DNA for the CDR3 is TGTGCCAGCAGTTTAGGACAGGGGCCCTACGAGCAGTACTTC. It codes for CASSLGQGPYEQYF.

The V and J genes are TRBV19 and TRBJ1-1; TRBD1 aligns across 9 bases. V shed 6 bases, J shed 1 base, and the junction held 6 bases outside the gene matches. The length of the CDR3 is 15 residues. Germline V CDR1 and CDR2: LNHDA, SQIVND (reference sequence). The CDR3 region has the DNA TGTGCCAGTAGGGAACAGGGGGCGCAGAACACTGAAGCTTTCTTT. Protein: CASREQGAQNTEAFF.